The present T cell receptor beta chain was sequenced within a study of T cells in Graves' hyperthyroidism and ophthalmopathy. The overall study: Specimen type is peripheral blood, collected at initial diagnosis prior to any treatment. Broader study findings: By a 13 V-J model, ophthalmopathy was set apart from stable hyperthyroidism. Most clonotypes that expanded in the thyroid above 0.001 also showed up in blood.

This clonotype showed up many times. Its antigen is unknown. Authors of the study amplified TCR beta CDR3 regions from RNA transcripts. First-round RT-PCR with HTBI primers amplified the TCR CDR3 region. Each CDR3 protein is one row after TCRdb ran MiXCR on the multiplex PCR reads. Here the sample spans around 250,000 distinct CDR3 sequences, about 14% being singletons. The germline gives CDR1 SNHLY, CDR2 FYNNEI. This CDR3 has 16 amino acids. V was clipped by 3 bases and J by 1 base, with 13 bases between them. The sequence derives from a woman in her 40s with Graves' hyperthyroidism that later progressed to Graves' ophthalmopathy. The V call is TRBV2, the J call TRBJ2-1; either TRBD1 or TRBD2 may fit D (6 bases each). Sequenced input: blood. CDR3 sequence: CASSERGGKSYNEQFF. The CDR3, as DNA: TGTGCCAGCAGTGAGCGAGGGGGGAAATCCTACAATGAGCAGTTCTTC.